This T cell receptor beta chain originates from a study of vaccination effects on CD4 cells after COVID-19. Study outcomes and limitations: In healthy vaccinees, only 1 of 255 vaccine-induced clones cross-reacted with common cold coronaviruses.

With the ViraFEST assay, the study expanded antigen-specific CD4+ T cells using viral peptide pools, then sequenced them. Cells that had been cultured for approximately eleven days were the source of isolated CD4+ T cells. Either the mRNA-1273 or the BNT162b2 vaccine was given to participants as two doses. Negative nucleocapsid antibody tests before and after vaccination confirmed no previous SARS-CoV-2 infection. On days 3 and 7, fresh IL-2 medium replaced half the medium. Clones were read by immunoSEQ multiplex PCR, and TCRdb kept only the in-frame ones, dropping some. The sample shows about 66,000 clones, approximately 76% of them seen only once. About this clone itself: Antigen unknown.

The CDR3 contains 16 residues. Germline V CDR1 and CDR2: SEHNR, FQNEAQ (reference sequence). After removal of 3 bases from V and 1 base from J, the junction contained 7 bases not matched to a gene. The sequences come from CD4+ T cells from PBMCs cultured with HCoV-OC43 spike peptides, collected after COVID-19 vaccination. Documented subset: HCoV-OC43 spike overlapping peptide pool stimulation. The source is a human donor who received a COVID-19 vaccine. This chain connects TRBV7-9 to TRBJ2-5; 8 bases match TRBD2. The CDR3 nucleotides read TGTGCCAGCAGCTTGGGAGCGGGGGCGATCCAAGAGACCCAGTACTTC. This encodes CASSLGAGAIQETQYF.